The clone carrying this T cell receptor (beta chain) was detected only a few times. The CDR3 loop spans 13 amino acids. J was trimmed by 7 bases and V by 3 bases; bases with no gene match: 4. CDR1 and CDR2 from the germline V gene are LNHDA and SQIVND (reference sequence). The data derive from a study of blood T cell repertoires in COVID-19. Looking at the study overall: Both acute and convalescent COVID-19 samples were obtained from the United States, Italy and Spain. Sources were T cells, B-cell-depleted T cells, or PBMCs; the material itself was cDNA or gDNA.

Sequencing used immunoSEQ multiplex PCR; TCRdb keeps in-frame clones, though not all of them. In the table there are roughly 350,000 clones, 75% to 90% of which are singletons. This sequence joins TRBV19 and TRBJ1-2; TRBD1 matches at 8 bases. This receptor was identified in a woman younger than 35 with acute or convalescent COVID-19. Sequencing input: peripheral blood. CDR3 region: CASSIQGAVGYTF. CDR3 DNA: TGTGCCAGTAGTATCCAGGGGGCTGTTGGCTACACCTTC.